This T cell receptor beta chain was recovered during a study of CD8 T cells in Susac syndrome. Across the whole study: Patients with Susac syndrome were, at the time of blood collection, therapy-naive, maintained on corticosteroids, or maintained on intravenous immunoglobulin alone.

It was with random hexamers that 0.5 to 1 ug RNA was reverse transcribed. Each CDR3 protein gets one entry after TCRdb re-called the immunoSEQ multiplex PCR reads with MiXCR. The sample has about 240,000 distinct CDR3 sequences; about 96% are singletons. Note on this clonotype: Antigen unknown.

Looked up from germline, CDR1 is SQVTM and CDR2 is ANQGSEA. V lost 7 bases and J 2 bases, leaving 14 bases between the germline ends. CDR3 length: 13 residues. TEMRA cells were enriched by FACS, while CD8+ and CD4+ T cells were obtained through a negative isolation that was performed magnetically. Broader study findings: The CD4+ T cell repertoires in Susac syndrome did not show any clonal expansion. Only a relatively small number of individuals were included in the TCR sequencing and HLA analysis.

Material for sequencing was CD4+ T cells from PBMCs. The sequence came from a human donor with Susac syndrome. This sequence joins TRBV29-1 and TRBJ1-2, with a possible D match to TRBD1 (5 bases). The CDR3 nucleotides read TGCAGCGGGGGGACGGTACTAAACTATGGCTACACCTTC. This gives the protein CSGGTVLNYGYTF. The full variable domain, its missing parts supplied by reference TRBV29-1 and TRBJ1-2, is SAVISQKPSRDICQRGTSLTIQCQVDSQVTMMFWYRQQPGQSLTLIATANQGSEATYESGFVIDKFPISRPNLTFSTLTVSNMSPEDSSIYLCSGGTVLNYGYTFGSGTRLTVV.